One sample yielded the 32 T cell receptor beta chains listed below, sequenced in a study of blood T cell repertoires in COVID-19. The assay was immunoSEQ multiplex PCR, and TCRdb's table has in-frame clones only and misses some. This sample has about 220,000 clones; approximately 82% occur once, and the top ten carry 9.7%. The sample taken for sequencing was peripheral blood. The receptors stem from a man aged 50 to 59 with active or convalescent COVID-19.

The CDR3 DNA sequence: TGTGCCAGCAGTTACGTGGACACTAATCAGCCCCAGCATTTT. As protein: CASSYVDTNQPQHF. The genes are TRBV6-2 or TRBV6-3 and TRBJ1-5, with D possibly TRBD1 on 5 matching bases. The CDR3 is 14 amino acids. Trimming took off 2 bases at V and 4 bases at J, with 9 bases between the two ends. Germline V lookup: CDR1 MNHEY, CDR2 SVGEGT.

The rearrangement links TRBV2 to TRBJ1-1; 8 bases are a match to TRBD1. Germline V gene data show CDR1 as SNHLY and CDR2 as FYNNEI. The CDR3 is made up of 12 amino acids. Unmatched junction bases numbered 0, after V lost 8 bases and J lost 1 base. In DNA, the CDR3 is TGTGCCAGCGGGACAGGGAACACTGAAGCTTTCTTT. Amino acids: CASGTGNTEAFF.

The rearrangement uses TRBV28 and TRBJ2-5; 8 nucleotides line up with TRBD2. Germline assignment: CDR1 MDHEN and CDR2 SYDVKM. The CDR3 spans 14 residues. Trimming removed 6 bases from V and 5 bases from J; junction bases left unmatched: 8. In DNA form, the CDR3 reads TGTGCCAGCAGGAACGGGGGGGCGATGGAGACCCAGTACTTC. The encoded protein is CASRNGGAMETQYF.

This sequence joins TRBV19 and TRBJ1-2; 7 nucleotides agree with TRBD1. Germline CDR1 LNHDA, CDR2 SQIVND (reference sequence). Trimming cost V 2 bases and J 1 base; bases outside gene matches: 7. The length of the CDR3 is 16 residues. The DNA of the CDR3 is TGTGCCAGTAGTATAAAGCGAGGGGGCCTTAACTATGGCTACACCTTC. This codes for CASSIKRGGLNYGYTF.

This chain joins TRBV19 and TRBJ2-4, with a weak D call TRBD1 (6 bases). The V end was cut by 1 base, the J end by 6 bases, with 16 bases between. The length of the CDR3 is 16 residues. Germline V gene lookup returns CDR1 LNHDA and CDR2 SQIVND (reference sequence). In DNA form, the CDR3 reads TGTGCCAGTAGTATAGGGGGATCAACAGGGATAAACATTCAGTACTTC. Translated: CASSIGGSTGINIQYF.

CDR3: CASSWEGLDPLGYTF. DNA of the CDR3: TGCGCCAGCAGCTGGGAGGGCCTAGACCCCCTAGGCTACACCTTC. V and J are TRBV5-1 and TRBJ1-2, with no clear D. V lost 3 bases to trimming and J lost 8 bases, with 20 bases between them. Germline CDR1 is SGHRS and CDR2 is YFSETQ. This CDR3 is built from 15 residues.

The rearrangement joins TRBV7-2 to TRBJ2-1; TRBD1 aligns across 7 bases. CDR3 size: 17 residues. In germline, CDR1 is SGHTA, CDR2 FQGNSA. The J segment lost 0 bases and the V segment lost 1 base, leaving 6 bases of the junction unmatched. The CDR3 nucleotides read TGTGCCAGCAGCTTAGGGACAGGCCCGTACTCCTACAATGAGCAGTTCTTC. Translated: CASSLGTGPYSYNEQFF.

The V gene is TRBV5-1, the J gene TRBJ2-3, with no clear D. V lost 0 bases and J lost 0, with 17 bases in between. Germline lookup yields CDR1 SGHRS and CDR2 YFSETQ. CDR3 length: 18 residues. CDR3 protein: CASSLGGLAFDSTDTQYF. Here the CDR3 DNA reads TGCGCCAGCAGCTTGGGAGGCTTAGCCTTCGATAGCACAGATACGCAGTATTTT.

V usage is TRBV7-3 and J usage is TRBJ1-1; maybe TRBD1 (6 bases). In germline, CDR1 is SGHTA, CDR2 FQGTGA. The CDR3 is made up of 13 amino acids. Trimming pared 4 bases from V and 0 bases from J, leaving 6 bases between. CDR3 sequence reads: CASSWDMNTEAFF. DNA for the CDR3: TGTGCCAGCAGCTGGGACATGAACACTGAAGCTTTCTTT.

This chain links TRBV6-6 with TRBJ1-5; 8 bases map to TRBD1. The CDR3 contains 14 residues. CDR1 is MNHNY and CDR2 is SVGAGI in the germline V gene (reference sequence). The trim removed 8 bases at V and 6 bases at J, leaving 9 bases unmatched. The CDR3 loop reads CASEGQGTGQPQHF. In DNA, the CDR3 is TGTGCCAGCGAAGGACAGGGCACCGGTCAGCCCCAGCATTTT.

J is TRBJ1-1 and V is TRBV7-6; D is unclear. V lost 5 bases and J lost 0, with 7 bases in between. Germline V gene data show CDR1 as SGHVS and CDR2 as FNYEAQ. This CDR3 is built from 13 residues. The CDR3 nucleotides read TGTGCCAGCAGCCCCCAGGTGAACACTGAAGCTTTCTTT. This translates into CASSPQVNTEAFF.

This clone was recorded only once. This sequence joins TRBV7-9 and TRBJ1-2; D uncertain. Germline V gene sequence: CDR1 SEHNR, CDR2 FQNEAQ (reference sequence). The CDR3 runs 15 residues. V was shortened by 1 base and J by 2 bases, with 11 bases between the two germline ends. CDR3 protein: CASSLGRTLNYGYTF. In DNA form, the CDR3 reads TGTGCCAGCAGCTTAGGTCGGACTCTAAACTATGGCTACACCTTC.

This clone was seen ten or more times. V and J are TRBV9 and TRBJ2-2; 7 bases align to TRBD1. Germline V gene lookup returns CDR1 SGDLS and CDR2 YYNGEE. V shed 2 bases, J shed 0 bases, and the junction held 7 bases outside the gene matches. CDR3 length: 17 amino acids. The CDR3 spells CASSVRRDRTNTGELFF. The DNA for the CDR3 is TGTGCCAGCAGCGTGCGACGGGACAGAACGAACACCGGGGAGCTGTTTTTT. Full variable domain (missing parts from reference TRBV9 and TRBJ2-2): DSGVTQTPKHLITATGQRVTLRCSPRSGDLSVYWYQQSLDQGLQFLIQYYNGEERAKGNILERFSAQQFPDLHSELNLSSLELGDSALYFCASSVRRDRTNTGELFFGEGSRLTVL.

The V and J genes are TRBV18 and TRBJ2-5; 9 bases fit TRBD2. CDR1 and CDR2 from the germline V gene are KGHSH and LQKENI. This CDR3 is built from 16 residues. V lost 1 base to trimming and J lost 2 bases; unmatched junction nucleotides: 5. CDR3 sequence: CASSPQSGRPQETQYF. The CDR3 region has the DNA TGTGCCAGCTCACCACAAAGCGGGAGGCCACAAGAGACCCAGTACTTC.

Only one count was recorded for this clone. The V and J genes are TRBV6-6 and TRBJ1-6; D possibly corresponds to TRBD1 (6 bases). Germline lookup yields CDR1 MNHNY and CDR2 SVGAGI (reference sequence). The V and J ends lost 6 bases and 8 bases respectively, with 8 bases between them. This CDR3 has 12 residues. CDR3 nucleotide sequence: TGTGCCAGCAGGTCAGGGGATTCACCCCTCCACTTT. As protein: CASRSGDSPLHF.

The chain employs TRBV19 and TRBJ1-1; TRBD1 matches at 7 bases. The CDR3 contains 13 residues. Germline CDR1 is LNHDA and CDR2 is SQIVND (reference sequence). J gave up 6 bases and V 7 bases, and 8 bases lay outside the gene matches. Here the CDR3 reads CASNQGGAAEAFF. CDR3 sequence (DNA): TGTGCCAGTAACCAGGGGGGAGCGGCTGAAGCTTTCTTT.

Details on this clone: Other DNA sequences from this sample encode an identical CDR3 as well. This chain uses TRBV19 with TRBJ2-1; no firm D call. CDR3 length equals 13 residues. Trimming shortened V by 3 bases and J by 4 bases, and 7 bases separated the two germline ends. Germline values: CDR1 LNHDA, CDR2 SQIVND (reference sequence). This CDR3 is CASSMGRYNEQFF. The CDR3 DNA is TGTGCCAGTAGTATGGGCCGTTACAATGAGCAGTTCTTC.

Only a few counts were recorded for this clone. This chain uses TRBV11-2 with TRBJ1-6; D is ambiguous. The CDR3 sequence is 14 residues long. Trimming left V 5 bases short and J 1 base short, with 6 bases between. Germline lookup yields CDR1 SGHAT and CDR2 FQNNGV. The CDR3 DNA is TGTGCCAGCAGCCCCCAGTCCTATAATTCACCCCTCCACTTT. This translates into CASSPQSYNSPLHF. Filled out from reference TRBV11-2 and TRBJ1-6, the complete variable domain reads EAGVAQSPRYKIIEKRQSVAFWCNPISGHATLYWYQQILGQGPKLLIQFQNNGVVDDSQLPKDRFSAERLKGVDSTLKIQPAKLEDSAVYLCASSPQSYNSPLHFGNGTRLTVT.

The chain combines TRBV18 with TRBJ2-1; perhaps TRBD1 as D (6 bases). This CDR3 is 15 amino acids long. Per the germline V gene, CDR1 is KGHSH and CDR2 is LQKENI. Trimming cost V 6 bases and J 7 bases, with 19 bases left between them. Here the CDR3 DNA reads TGTGCCAGCTCCCGTGTCGGGACAATACATAATGAGCAGTTCTTC. As protein: CASSRVGTIHNEQFF.

The V and J genes are TRBV19 and TRBJ2-5; tentatively, D is TRBD2 (6 bases). This CDR3 comprises 13 residues. CDR1 LNHDA and CDR2 SQIVND come from the germline V gene (reference sequence). Between the trimmed V and J ends, which lost 9 bases and 5 bases, there was a span of 16 bases. The CDR3 DNA reads as TGTGCCAGCCGGGAAACGGGGGAGGAGACCCAGTACTTC. This sequence encodes CASRETGEETQYF. Looking up the rest from reference TRBV19 and TRBJ2-5 gives the full variable domain: DGGITQSPKYLFRKEGQNVTLSCEQNLNHDAMYWYRQDPGQGLRLIYYSQIVNDFQKGDIAEGYSVSREKKESFPLTVTSAQKNPTAFYLCASRETGEETQYFGPGTRLLVL.

The chain employs TRBV4-1 and TRBJ1-3; no definite D call. Germline V gives CDR1 MGHRA, CDR2 YSYEKL. This CDR3 region has 16 residues. The V end was cut by 0 bases, the J end by 2 bases, with 11 bases between. CDR3 residues: CASSQEGYGAGNTIYF. CDR3 sequence (DNA): TGCGCCAGCAGCCAAGAAGGCTATGGAGCTGGAAACACCATATATTTT.

This clone was seen a handful of times. The chain carries TRBV11-2 and TRBJ2-5; TRBD2 aligns across 7 bases. Germline V gives CDR1 SGHAT, CDR2 FQNNGV. Trimming cost V 1 base and J 2 bases; bases outside gene matches: 10. The CDR3 is 17 residues long. Here the CDR3 DNA reads TGTGCCAGCAGCTTAGGACTGTTTAGCGGGTTTCAAGAGACCCAGTACTTC. Translating it yields CASSLGLFSGFQETQYF.

The chain has TRBV6-5 and TRBJ1-1, with D perhaps matching TRBD1 (6 bases). The CDR3 covers 15 residues. V shed 7 bases and J shed 1 base, with 16 bases lying between them. Germline values: CDR1 MNHEY, CDR2 SVGAGI. CDR3 bases: TGTGCCAGCACCAAAACAGGGTACGGGAACACTGAAGCTTTCTTT. Its translation: CASTKTGYGNTEAFF.

The genes are TRBV5-1 and TRBJ1-1; TRBD1 aligns across 7 bases. CDR1 is SGHRS and CDR2 is YFSETQ in the germline V gene. J lost 4 bases, V lost 4 bases, and 4 bases had no gene match. The CDR3 runs to 13 residues. Here the CDR3 DNA reads TGCGCCAGCAGCCCGACAGGGATCACTGAAGCTTTCTTT. This sequence encodes CASSPTGITEAFF.

The V gene is TRBV12-3 or TRBV12-4, the J gene TRBJ1-1; D gene ambiguous. Trimming removed 3 bases at V and 1 base at J, with 6 bases between. This CDR3 has 13 amino acids. The CDR3 region is CASSFFKNTEAFF. Here the CDR3 DNA reads TGTGCCAGCAGTTTTTTTAAGAACACTGAAGCTTTCTTT.

This chain connects TRBV6-6 to TRBJ1-6; D is possibly TRBD1 (6 bases). Trimming left V 10 bases short and J 5 bases short, with 12 bases between. From germline, CDR1 is MNHNY and CDR2 SVGAGI (reference sequence). CDR3 length: 13 residues. For the CDR3, the DNA is TGTGCCATAGGGGGTCAAAATAATTCACCCCTCCACTTT. Protein: CAIGGQNNSPLHF.

V usage is TRBV5-5 and J usage is TRBJ1-2; D gene ambiguous. Germline-derived CDR1 and CDR2 are SGHKS and YYEKEE (reference sequence). The CDR3 is 16 amino acids. V shed 4 bases and J shed 0 bases, with 16 bases lying between them. This CDR3 reads CASSAMVSTSNYGYTF. DNA for the CDR3: TGTGCCAGCAGCGCCATGGTCAGTACATCTAACTATGGCTACACCTTC.

The gene calls are TRBV27 and TRBJ2-3; D unresolved. V lost 5 bases and J lost 1, with 4 bases in between. Germline V gives CDR1 MNHEY, CDR2 SMNVEV (reference sequence). The CDR3 is 12 residues long. CDR3 in amino acids: CASSPGTDTQYF. CDR3 DNA sequence: TGTGCCAGCAGTCCTGGCACAGATACGCAGTATTTT.

This chain connects TRBV19 to TRBJ1-3, with 8 nucleotides matching TRBD1. CDR3 length equals 16 residues. The V and J ends lost 5 bases and 4 bases, in that order; junction bases with no gene match: 10. Germline V gene data show CDR1 as LNHDA and CDR2 as SQIVND (reference sequence). In DNA, the CDR3 is TGTGCCAGTAGTCCACCGCAGGGGGCGCCGGGAAACACCATATATTTT. Translating gives CASSPPQGAPGNTIYF.

The CDR3 DNA sequence: TGTGCCAGCAGGACAGGGCCGAACACCGGGGAGCTGTTTTTT. This encodes CASRTGPNTGELFF. The chain has TRBV11-2 and TRBJ2-2; the match to TRBD1 covers 7 bases. CDR1 is SGHAT and CDR2 is FQNNGV in the germline V gene. V lost 6 bases and J lost 0; bases outside the gene matches: 1. The CDR3 totals 14 residues.

The chain uses TRBV11-3 and TRBJ1-3; possibly TRBD1 for D (5 bases). The CDR3 has 14 amino acids. Germline values: CDR1 SGHNT, CDR2 YENEEA. Trimming pared 5 bases from V and 0 bases from J, leaving 8 bases between. As DNA, the CDR3 is TGTGCCAGCAGCCCGGGGGGCTCTGGAAACACCATATATTTT. Translation gives CASSPGGSGNTIYF. The full variable domain, with the rest looked up from reference TRBV11-3 and TRBJ1-3, is EAGVVQSPRYKIIEKKQPVAFWCNPISGHNTLYWYLQNLGQGPELLIRYENEEAVDDSQLPKDRFSAERLKGVDSTLKIQPAELGDSAVYLCASSPGGSGNTIYFGEGSWLTVV.

In its sample, this clone was seen a few times. The genes are TRBV4-3 and TRBJ1-6, with a tentative D call TRBD1 (5 bases). The CDR3 runs to 16 residues. With 0 bases removed from V and 4 bases from J, the gap between germline ends came to 10 bases. Germline CDR1 and CDR2: LGHNA and YSLEER. CDR3 in amino acids: CASSQEAGQYNSPLHF. Written as DNA, the CDR3 is TGCGCCAGCAGCCAAGAAGCAGGGCAATATAATTCACCCCTCCACTTT.